Included here is one TCR beta chain sequence, with context. Profiling relied on immunoSEQ multiplex PCR, and the TCRdb table lists in-frame clones only, not all of them. The data show 70,000 or so clones, approximately 89% seen once. The sample is drawn from a study of resident and recirculating memory T cells in vitiligo. For the study at large: Epidermis came from shave biopsies of lesional and nonlesional sites, plus PBMCs. Genomic DNA was extracted from whole homogenized samples, with no cell sorting.

This CDR3 has 15 residues. Germline CDR1 reads SGHNT; CDR2 reads YENEEA. V gave up 5 bases and J gave up 5 bases; unmatched junction bases: 5. Stable patients also lacked confetti depigmentation, a sign of active vitiligo. The chain is built from TRBV11-3 and TRBJ2-5; 13 nucleotides line up with TRBD2. Sequencing used blood. This TCR derives from a male donor with vitiligo. CDR3 DNA sequence: TGTGCCAGCAGCCCGGGGACTAGCGGGGTGGAGACCCAGTACTTC. This codes for CASSPGTSGVETQYF.